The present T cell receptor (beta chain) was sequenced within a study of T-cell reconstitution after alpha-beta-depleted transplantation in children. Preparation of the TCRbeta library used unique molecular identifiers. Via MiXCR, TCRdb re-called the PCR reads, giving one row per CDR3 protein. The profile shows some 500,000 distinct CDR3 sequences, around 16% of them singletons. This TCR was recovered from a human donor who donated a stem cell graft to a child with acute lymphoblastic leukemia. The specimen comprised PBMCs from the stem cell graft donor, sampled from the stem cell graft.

CDR3 sequence reads: CATRTGLGKRNEQFF. In DNA form, the CDR3 reads TGTGCCACCAGAACGGGACTGGGAAAGAGGAATGAGCAGTTCTTC. The chain has TRBV24-1 and TRBJ2-1; possibly TRBD2 for D (6 bases). Looked up from germline, CDR1 is KGHDR and CDR2 is SFDVKD. V was trimmed by 7 bases and J by 7 bases, leaving 19 bases between them. The CDR3 has 15 residues.